This TCR beta chain was obtained from a study of shared clonotypes between healthy human individuals. About this clone: What it recognizes is unknown.

CDR3 length: 16 amino acids. Trimming removed 0 bases from V and 4 bases from J, with 13 bases in between. Germline V CDR1 and CDR2: SGDLS, YYNGEE. Study results and limitations: Sorted-subset sequencing was shown by rarefaction to be incomplete despite large depth.

The repertoire was sequenced with immunoSEQ multiplex PCR; TCRdb's copy has only in-frame clones and lacks some. The data show approximately 320,000 clones, around 74% seen once. This sequence joins TRBV9 and TRBJ1-4; D is possibly TRBD1 (5 bases). The material sequenced was memory CD4+ T cells sorted from blood. Subset indicated: CD45RA-negative fraction. The clonotype was recovered from a man aged 25-40 years in good health. The CDR3 region has the DNA TGTGCCAGCAGCGTAGATTTAGGGGCTGGTAATGAAAAACTGTTTTTT. This codes for CASSVDLGAGNEKLFF.